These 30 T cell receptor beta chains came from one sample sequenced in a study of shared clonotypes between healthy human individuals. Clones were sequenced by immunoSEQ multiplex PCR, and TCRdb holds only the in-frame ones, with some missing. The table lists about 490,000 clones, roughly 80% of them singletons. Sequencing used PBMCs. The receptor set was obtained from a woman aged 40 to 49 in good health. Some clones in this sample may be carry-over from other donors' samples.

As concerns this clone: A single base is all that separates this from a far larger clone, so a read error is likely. Written as DNA, the CDR3 is TGTGCCGGCAGTTCACAGGGATCTGGCTACACCTTC. It codes for CAGSSQGSGYTF. The rearrangement joins TRBV28 to TRBJ1-2, with D possibly matching TRBD1 (6 bases). Germline V gives CDR1 MDHEN, CDR2 SYDVKM. The CDR3 totals 12 residues.

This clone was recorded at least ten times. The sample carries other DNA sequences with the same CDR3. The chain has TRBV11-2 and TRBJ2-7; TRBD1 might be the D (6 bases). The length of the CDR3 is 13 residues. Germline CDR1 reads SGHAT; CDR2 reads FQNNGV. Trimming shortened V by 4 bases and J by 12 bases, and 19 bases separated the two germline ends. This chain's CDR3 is CASSSPGAGGRYF. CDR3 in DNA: TGTGCCAGCAGCTCCCCTGGAGCTGGGGGCCGGTACTTC. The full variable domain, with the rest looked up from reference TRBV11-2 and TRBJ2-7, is EAGVAQSPRYKIIEKRQSVAFWCNPISGHATLYWYQQILGQGPKLLIQFQNNGVVDDSQLPKDRFSAERLKGVDSTLKIQPAKLEDSAVYLCASSSPGAGGRYFGPGTRLTVT.

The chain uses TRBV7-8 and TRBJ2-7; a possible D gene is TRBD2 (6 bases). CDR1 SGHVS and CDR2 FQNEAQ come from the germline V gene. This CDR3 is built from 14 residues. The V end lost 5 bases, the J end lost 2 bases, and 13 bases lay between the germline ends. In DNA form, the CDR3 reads TGTGCCAGCAGCCCTTGGGGGGAGCCCTACGAGCAGTACTTC. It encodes CASSPWGEPYEQYF.

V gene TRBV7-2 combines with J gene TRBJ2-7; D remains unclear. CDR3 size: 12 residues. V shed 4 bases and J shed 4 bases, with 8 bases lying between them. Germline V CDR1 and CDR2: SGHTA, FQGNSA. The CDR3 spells CASSSRGYEQYF. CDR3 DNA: TGTGCCAGCAGCTCACGAGGATACGAGCAGTACTTC.

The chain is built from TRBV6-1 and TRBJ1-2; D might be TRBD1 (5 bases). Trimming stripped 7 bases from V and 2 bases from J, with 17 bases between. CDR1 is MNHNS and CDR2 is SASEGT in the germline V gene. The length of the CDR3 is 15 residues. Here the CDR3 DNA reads TGTGCCAGCACCGCAATCAGGGCGGTGAACTATGGCTACACCTTC. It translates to CASTAIRAVNYGYTF.

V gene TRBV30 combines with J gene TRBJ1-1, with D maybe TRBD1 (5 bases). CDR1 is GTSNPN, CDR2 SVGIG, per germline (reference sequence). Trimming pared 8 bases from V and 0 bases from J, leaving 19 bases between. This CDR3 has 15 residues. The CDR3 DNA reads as TGTGCCCCCCCCGTGGTGGGACCCATGAACACTGAAGCTTTCTTT. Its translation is CAPPVVGPMNTEAFF.

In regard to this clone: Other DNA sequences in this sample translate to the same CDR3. The CDR3 loop is CASSQDRGYEQYF. For the CDR3, the DNA is TGCGCCAGCAGCCAAGATAGGGGCTACGAGCAGTACTTC. This chain links TRBV4-3 with TRBJ2-7; tentatively, D is TRBD1 (5 bases). The CDR3 covers 13 residues. From germline, CDR1 is LGHNA and CDR2 YSLEER. Trimming took 0 bases from V and 3 from J, leaving 6 bases between them.

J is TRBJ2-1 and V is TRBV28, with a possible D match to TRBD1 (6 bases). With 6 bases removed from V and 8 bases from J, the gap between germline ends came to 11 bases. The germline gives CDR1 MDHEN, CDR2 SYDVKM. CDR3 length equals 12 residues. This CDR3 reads CASRQGWDEQFF. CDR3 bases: TGTGCCAGCAGACAGGGATGGGATGAGCAGTTCTTC.

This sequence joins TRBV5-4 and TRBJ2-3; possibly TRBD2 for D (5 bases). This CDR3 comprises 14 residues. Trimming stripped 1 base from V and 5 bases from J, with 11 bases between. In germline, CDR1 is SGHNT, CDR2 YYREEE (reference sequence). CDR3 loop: CASSLTLAQDTQYF. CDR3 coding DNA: TGTGCCAGCAGCTTGACGCTAGCACAAGATACGCAGTATTTT.

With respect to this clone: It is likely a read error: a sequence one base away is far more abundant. CDR3 amino acids: CASRHQTGQGYTF. The CDR3 nucleotides read TGTGCCAGCAGACATCAGACAGGGCAAGGCTACACCTTC. The V and J genes are TRBV2 and TRBJ1-2, with 7 bases lining up with TRBD1. Germline CDR1 reads SNHLY; CDR2 reads FYNNEI. With 6 bases clipped from V and 8 bases from J, the junction kept 9 bases outside the gene matches. CDR3 length: 13 residues.

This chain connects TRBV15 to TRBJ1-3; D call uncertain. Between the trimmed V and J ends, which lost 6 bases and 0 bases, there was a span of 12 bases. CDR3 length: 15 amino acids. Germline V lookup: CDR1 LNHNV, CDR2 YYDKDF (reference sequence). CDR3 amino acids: CATSRESGSGNTIYF. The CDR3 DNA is TGTGCCACCAGTAGGGAAAGCGGCTCTGGAAACACCATATATTTT.

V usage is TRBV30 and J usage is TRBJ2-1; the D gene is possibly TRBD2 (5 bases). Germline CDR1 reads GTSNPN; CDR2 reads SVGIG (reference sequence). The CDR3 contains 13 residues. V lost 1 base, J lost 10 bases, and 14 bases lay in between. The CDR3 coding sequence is TGTGCCTGGAGTGGGTTCAGGTTAGCGGAGCAGTTCTTC. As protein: CAWSGFRLAEQFF. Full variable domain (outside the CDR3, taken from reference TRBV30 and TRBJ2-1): SQTIHQWPATLVQPVGSPLSLECTVEGTSNPNLYWYRQAAGRGLQLLFYSVGIGQISSEVPQNLSASRPQDRQFILSSKKLLLSDSGFYLCAWSGFRLAEQFFGPGTRLTVL.

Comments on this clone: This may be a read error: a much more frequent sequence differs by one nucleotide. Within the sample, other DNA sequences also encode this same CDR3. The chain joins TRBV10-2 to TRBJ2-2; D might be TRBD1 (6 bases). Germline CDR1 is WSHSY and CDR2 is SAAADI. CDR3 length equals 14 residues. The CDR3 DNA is TGCGCCAGCAGTGAGAACAGGGTAACCGGGGAGCTGCTTTTT. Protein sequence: CASSENRVTGELLF.

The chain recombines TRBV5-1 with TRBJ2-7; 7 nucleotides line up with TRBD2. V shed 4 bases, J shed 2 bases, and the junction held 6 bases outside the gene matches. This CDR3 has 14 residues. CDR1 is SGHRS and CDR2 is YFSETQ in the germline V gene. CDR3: CASSEAGRTYEQYF. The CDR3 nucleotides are TGCGCCAGCAGCGAAGCGGGAAGGACCTACGAGCAGTACTTC.

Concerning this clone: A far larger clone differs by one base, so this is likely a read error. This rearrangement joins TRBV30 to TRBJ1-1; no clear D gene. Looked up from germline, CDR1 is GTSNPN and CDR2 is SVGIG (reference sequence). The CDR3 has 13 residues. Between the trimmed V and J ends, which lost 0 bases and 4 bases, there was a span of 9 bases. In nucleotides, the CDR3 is TGTGCCTGGAGTGTTGGGAGGAGCACTGAAGCTTTCTTT. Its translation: CAWSVGRSTEAFF.

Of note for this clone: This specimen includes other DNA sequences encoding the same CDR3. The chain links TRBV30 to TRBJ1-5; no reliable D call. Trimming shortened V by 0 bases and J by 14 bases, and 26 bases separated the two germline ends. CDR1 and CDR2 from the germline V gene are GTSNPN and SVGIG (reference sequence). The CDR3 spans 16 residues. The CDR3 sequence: CAWSVQSGTYNQPKHF. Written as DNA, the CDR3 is TGTGCCTGGAGTGTACAGTCCGGTACCTACAATCAGCCTAAGCATTTT. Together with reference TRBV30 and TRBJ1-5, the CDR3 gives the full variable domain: SQTIHQWPATLVQPVGSPLSLECTVEGTSNPNLYWYRQAAGRGLQLLFYSVGIGQISSEVPQNLSASRPQDRQFILSSKKLLLSDSGFYLCAWSVQSGTYNQPKHFGDGTRLSIL.

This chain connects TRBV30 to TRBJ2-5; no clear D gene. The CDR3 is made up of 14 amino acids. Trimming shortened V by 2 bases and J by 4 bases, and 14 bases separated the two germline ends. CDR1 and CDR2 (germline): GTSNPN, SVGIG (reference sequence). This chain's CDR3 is CAWSPTTRGETQYF. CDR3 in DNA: TGTGCCTGGAGTCCGACAACGAGAGGAGAGACCCAGTACTTC. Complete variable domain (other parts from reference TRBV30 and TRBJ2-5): SQTIHQWPATLVQPVGSPLSLECTVEGTSNPNLYWYRQAAGRGLQLLFYSVGIGQISSEVPQNLSASRPQDRQFILSSKKLLLSDSGFYLCAWSPTTRGETQYFGPGTRLLVL.

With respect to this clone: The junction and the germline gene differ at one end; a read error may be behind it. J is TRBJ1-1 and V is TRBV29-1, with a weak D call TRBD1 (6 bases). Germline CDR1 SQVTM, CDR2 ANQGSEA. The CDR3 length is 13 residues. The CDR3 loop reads CSVAQGGGTEALF. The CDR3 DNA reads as TGCAGCGTTGCACAGGGCGGCGGCACTGAAGCTTTATTT.

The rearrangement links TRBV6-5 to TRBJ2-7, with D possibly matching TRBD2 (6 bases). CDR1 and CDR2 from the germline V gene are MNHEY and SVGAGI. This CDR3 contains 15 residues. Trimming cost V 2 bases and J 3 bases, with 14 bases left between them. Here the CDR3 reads CASSYPERDCYEQYF. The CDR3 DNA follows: TGTGCCAGCAGTTACCCCGAAAGGGACTGCTACGAGCAGTACTTC.

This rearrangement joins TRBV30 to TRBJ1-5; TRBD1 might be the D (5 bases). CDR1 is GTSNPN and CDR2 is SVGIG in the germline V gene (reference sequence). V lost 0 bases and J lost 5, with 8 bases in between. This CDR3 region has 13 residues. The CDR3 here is CAWSVKGYQPQHF. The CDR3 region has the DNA TGTGCCTGGAGTGTTAAGGGGTATCAGCCCCAGCATTTT.

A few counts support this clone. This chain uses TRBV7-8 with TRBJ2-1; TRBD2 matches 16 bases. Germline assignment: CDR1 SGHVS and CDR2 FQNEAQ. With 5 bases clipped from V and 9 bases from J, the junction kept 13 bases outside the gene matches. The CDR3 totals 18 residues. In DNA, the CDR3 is TGTGCCAGCAGCCCCGGGGGGACTAGCGGGAGGGGAGGCGGTGAGCAGTTCTTC. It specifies CASSPGGTSGRGGGEQFF.

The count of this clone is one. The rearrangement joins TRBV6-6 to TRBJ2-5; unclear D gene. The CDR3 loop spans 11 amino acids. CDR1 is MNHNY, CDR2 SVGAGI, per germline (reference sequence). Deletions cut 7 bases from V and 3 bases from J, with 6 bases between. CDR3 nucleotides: TGTGCCAGCACCCGAGAAGAGACCCAGTACTTC. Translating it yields CASTREETQYF.

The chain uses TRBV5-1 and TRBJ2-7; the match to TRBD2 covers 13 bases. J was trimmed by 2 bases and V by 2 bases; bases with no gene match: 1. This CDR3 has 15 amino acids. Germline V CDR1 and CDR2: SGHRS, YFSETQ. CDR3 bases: TGCGCCAGCAGCTTACTAGCGGGAGGGGCCTACGAGCAGTACTTC. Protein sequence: CASSLLAGGAYEQYF.

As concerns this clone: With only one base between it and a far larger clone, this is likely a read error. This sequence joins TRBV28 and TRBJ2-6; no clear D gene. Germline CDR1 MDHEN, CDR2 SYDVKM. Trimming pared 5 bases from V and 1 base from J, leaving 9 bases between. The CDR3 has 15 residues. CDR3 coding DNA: TGTGCCAGCAGTCTGGCCCTGTCTGGGGCCAACGTCCTGACTTTC. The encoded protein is CASSLALSGANVLTF.

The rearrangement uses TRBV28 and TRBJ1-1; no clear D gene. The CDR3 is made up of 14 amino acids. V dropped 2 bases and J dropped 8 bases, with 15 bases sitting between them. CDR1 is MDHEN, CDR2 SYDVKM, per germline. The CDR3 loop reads CASSLEGWALEAFF. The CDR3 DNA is TGTGCCAGCAGTTTAGAAGGTTGGGCTCTCGAAGCTTTCTTT. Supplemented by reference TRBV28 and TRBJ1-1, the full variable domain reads DVKVTQSSRYLVKRTGEKVFLECVQDMDHENMFWYRQDPGLGLRLIYFSYDVKMKEKGDIPEGYSVSREKKERFSLILESASTNQTSMYLCASSLEGWALEAFFGQGTRLTVV.

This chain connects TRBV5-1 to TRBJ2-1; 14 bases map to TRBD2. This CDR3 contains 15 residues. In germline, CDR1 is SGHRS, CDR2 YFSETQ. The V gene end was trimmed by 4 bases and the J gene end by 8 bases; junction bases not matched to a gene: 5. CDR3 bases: TGCGCCAGCAGCACCGGGACTAGCGGGAGTTATGAGCAGTTCTTC. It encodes CASSTGTSGSYEQFF.

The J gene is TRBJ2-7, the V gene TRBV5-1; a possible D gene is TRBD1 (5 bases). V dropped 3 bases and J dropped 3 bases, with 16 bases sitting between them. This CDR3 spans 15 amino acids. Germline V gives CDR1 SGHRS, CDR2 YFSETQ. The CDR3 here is CASSSPGHSIYEQYF. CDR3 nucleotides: TGCGCCAGCAGCTCTCCCGGACATTCTATCTACGAGCAGTACTTC.

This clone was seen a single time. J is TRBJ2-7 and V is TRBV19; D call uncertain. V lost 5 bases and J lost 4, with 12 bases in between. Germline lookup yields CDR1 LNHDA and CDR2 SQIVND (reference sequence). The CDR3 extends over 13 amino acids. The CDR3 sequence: CASSGSGWYEQYF. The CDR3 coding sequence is TGTGCCAGTAGTGGTTCGGGTTGGTACGAGCAGTACTTC.

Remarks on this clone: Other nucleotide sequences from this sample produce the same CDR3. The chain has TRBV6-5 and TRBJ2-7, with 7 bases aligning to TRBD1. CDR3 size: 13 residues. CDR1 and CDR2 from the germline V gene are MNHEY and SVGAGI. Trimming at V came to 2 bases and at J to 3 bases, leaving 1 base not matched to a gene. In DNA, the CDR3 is TGTGCCAGCAGTTACCCAGGGGGCTACGAGCAGTACTTC. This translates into CASSYPGGYEQYF.

CDR3 loop: CASSGKNSGANVLTF. The CDR3 bases are TGTGCCAGCAGCGGAAAAAACTCTGGGGCCAACGTCCTGACTTTC. This chain joins TRBV5-4 and TRBJ2-6; D unclear. Looked up from germline, CDR1 is SGHNT and CDR2 is YYREEE (reference sequence). The germline V and J ends were trimmed by 4 bases and 0 bases, with 8 bases remaining between them. This CDR3 contains 15 residues.